This is a list of T cell receptor beta chains from one sample in a study of cytomegalovirus exposure and HLA in healthy donors. Sequenced by immunoSEQ multiplex PCR; TCRdb stores in-frame clones only, minus some. The profile shows about 130,000 clones, 80% of them singletons. What was sequenced was PBMCs. The source of these receptors is a man aged 25 to 40 in good health and CMV-seropositive. The CDR3 runs from the conserved cysteine through the conserved F or W. Fields, in order: J gene, V gene, D gene, CDR3 protein, CDR3 DNA. A D gene is named only where the DNA matches it firmly.

TRBJ1-2 TRBV28 . CASSRTLYYGYTF TGTGCCAGCAGTCGGACACTTTACTATGGCTACACCTTC
TRBJ2-4 TRBV5-5 TRBD1 CASSDRGRDRYF TGTGCCAGCAGCGACAGGGGGCGGGATCGGTACTTC
TRBJ1-5 TRBV27 TRBD1 CASSLRQGRNQPQHF TGTGCCAGCAGTTTAAGACAGGGTCGTAATCAGCCCCAGCATTTT
TRBJ2-6 TRBV4-1 . CASSPLGAGANVLTF TGCGCCAGCAGCCCCCTGGGAGCTGGGGCCAACGTCCTGACTTTC
TRBJ2-5 TRBV6-5 . CASRGAPPQETQYF TGTGCCAGCAGGGGGGCGCCCCCCCAAGAGACCCAGTACTTC
TRBJ1-5 TRBV19 TRBD1 CASSISPSGTGFNQPQHF TGTGCCAGTAGTATCTCTCCTTCCGGGACAGGGTTCAATCAGCCCCAGCATTTT
TRBJ1-5 TRBV29-1 TRBD1 CSVEVTGDQPQHF TGCAGCGTTGAAGTAACAGGGGATCAGCCCCAGCATTTT
TRBJ2-3 TRBV6-1 TRBD2 CASSERAGDFTDTQYF TGTGCCAGCAGTGAACGGGCGGGGGATTTCACAGATACGCAGTATTTT
TRBJ1-5 TRBV5-6 TRBD1 CASSLTGASPQHF TGTGCCAGCAGCTTGACAGGGGCATCGCCCCAGCATTTT
TRBJ1-5 TRBV6-5 TRBD1 CASSQQGAGQPQHF TGTGCCAGCAGCCAACAGGGGGCGGGTCAGCCCCAGCATTTT
TRBJ2-7 TRBV11-1 . CASSFGGLTYEQYF TGTGCCAGCTCATTCGGGGGGCTCACCTACGAGCAGTACTTC